Following are 10 T cell receptor beta chains from one sample sequenced in a study of radiotherapy plus CTLA-4 blockade in lung cancer. The assay was immunoSEQ multiplex PCR, and TCRdb's table has in-frame clones only and misses some. The sample yields tens of thousands of clones, roughly 88% seen once. The sample consisted of peripheral blood, taken from a patient treated with radiotherapy plus ipilimumab. The receptors derive from a human donor with non-small cell lung cancer whose response to radiotherapy plus ipilimumab could not be evaluated.

The genes are TRBV10-2 and TRBJ2-1, with D perhaps matching TRBD2 (7 bases). V lost 0 bases, J lost 7 bases, and 16 bases lay in between. The germline gives CDR1 WSHSY, CDR2 SAAADI. The CDR3 extends over 16 amino acids. Written as DNA, the CDR3 is TGCGCCAGCAGTGAGTCGAAGGGGGGGAGGGGGAATGAGCAGTTCTTC. It codes for CASSESKGGRGNEQFF.

The chain joins TRBV29-1 to TRBJ2-5, with no clear D. The DNA end is more similar to TRBJ2-7, so the J call may be wrong. This CDR3 is 12 amino acids long. The germline V gene has CDR1 SQVTM and CDR2 ANQGSEA. CDR3: CSVGNRDYEQYF. CDR3 bases: TGCAGCGTTGGTAATAGGGACTACGAGCAGTACTTC.

The chain uses TRBV9 and TRBJ2-6; TRBD1 matches 10 bases. The V gene's germline CDR1 is SGDLS and CDR2 YYNGEE. Losses at the gene ends were 3 bases for V and 1 base for J; bases not matched to a gene: 7. The CDR3 spans 18 residues. The chain's CDR3 is CASSALGQGGSGANVLTF. In DNA, the CDR3 is TGTGCCAGCAGCGCCCTTGGACAGGGGGGGTCTGGGGCCAACGTCCTGACTTTC.

The V call is TRBV30, the J call TRBJ1-4, with D unresolved. This CDR3 comprises 15 residues. V was trimmed by 0 bases and J by 7 bases, leaving 15 bases between them. CDR1 and CDR2 (germline): GTSNPN, SVGIG (reference sequence). CDR3 DNA: TGTGCCTGGAGTGTACGAGGTCCCGCGGGTGAAAAACTGTTTTTT. Translation gives CAWSVRGPAGEKLFF.

J is TRBJ1-4 and V is TRBV5-1; unclear D gene. CDR1 is SGHRS, CDR2 YFSETQ, per germline. Trimming cost V 0 bases and J 0 bases, with 9 bases left between them. This CDR3 spans 16 amino acids. CDR3 nucleotide sequence: TGCGCCAGCAGCTTGGCCCGAGGGTCAACTAATGAAAAACTGTTTTTT. Its translation is CASSLARGSTNEKLFF. The full variable domain, rest sourced from reference TRBV5-1 and TRBJ1-4, is KAGVTQTPRYLIKTRGQQVTLSCSPISGHRSVSWYQQTPGQGLQFLFEYFSETQRNKGNFPGRFSGRQFSNSRSEMNVSTLELGDSALYLCASSLARGSTNEKLFFGSGTQLSVL.

This clone has a single count. The rearrangement links TRBV5-5 to TRBJ2-7; 9 nucleotides agree with TRBD2. The CDR3 has 15 residues. Looked up from germline, CDR1 is SGHKS and CDR2 is YYEKEE (reference sequence). After removal of 1 base from V and 2 bases from J, the junction contained 4 bases not matched to a gene. CDR3 coding DNA: TGTGCCAGCAGCTTGTCCCTAGCGGGGACCTACGAGCAGTACTTC. Encoded protein: CASSLSLAGTYEQYF.

This sequence joins TRBV7-6 and TRBJ2-6, with D perhaps matching TRBD1 (6 bases). Trimming shortened V by 1 base and J by 1 base, and 17 bases separated the two germline ends. Germline V gives CDR1 SGHVS, CDR2 FNYEAQ. The CDR3 spans 19 residues. The CDR3 here is CASSLGVGGALSGANVLTF. CDR3 sequence (DNA): TGTGCCAGCAGCTTAGGTGTTGGGGGCGCTTTGTCTGGGGCCAACGTCCTGACTTTC. The full variable domain, its missing parts supplied by reference TRBV7-6 and TRBJ2-6, is GAGVSQSPRYKVTKRGQDVALRCDPISGHVSLYWYRQALGQGPEFLTYFNYEAQQDKSGLPNDRFSAERPEGSISTLTIQRTEQRDSAMYRCASSLGVGGALSGANVLTFGAGSRLTVL.

V and J are TRBV5-6 and TRBJ2-5; 8 bases match TRBD2. The germline CDR1 and CDR2 sequences are SGHDT and YYEEEE. This CDR3 comprises 15 residues. V shed 0 bases, J shed 2 bases, and the junction held 3 bases outside the gene matches. CDR3 DNA: TGTGCCAGCAGCTTGGTCTTAGCGGGGCAAGAGACCCAGTACTTC. Translating it yields CASSLVLAGQETQYF. The full variable domain, with the rest looked up from reference TRBV5-6 and TRBJ2-5, is DAGVTQSPTHLIKTRGQQVTLRCSPKSGHDTVSWYQQALGQGPQFIFQYYEEEERQRGNFPDRFSGHQFPNYSSELNVNALLLGDSALYLCASSLVLAGQETQYFGPGTRLLVL.

This rearrangement joins TRBV7-8 to TRBJ1-2; 7 bases align to TRBD1. The CDR3 sequence is 15 residues long. Germline-derived CDR1 and CDR2 are SGHVS and FQNEAQ. After removal of 5 bases from V and 8 bases from J, the junction contained 14 bases not matched to a gene. The CDR3 bases are TGTGCCAGCAGCCAAAGCACAGGGGTTGGTAGGGGCTACACCTTC. Residues: CASSQSTGVGRGYTF.

This clone was seen just once. This sequence joins TRBV20-1 and TRBJ1-2; D uncertain. This CDR3 comprises 11 residues. Germline V gene lookup returns CDR1 DFQATT and CDR2 SNEGSKA (reference sequence). CDR3 sequence: CIADGLYGYTF. CDR3 in DNA: TGCATCGCGGACGGACTCTATGGCTACACCTTC.